The 19 T cell receptor beta chains reported below all come from one sample, sequenced in a study of blood T cell repertoires in COVID-19. Generated by immunoSEQ multiplex PCR, the TCRdb table keeps only in-frame clones and is missing some. The table lists about 340,000 clones, more than 70% of them singletons. Sample: peripheral blood. These receptors were obtained from a man younger than 40 with active or convalescent COVID-19.

The V and J genes are TRBV15 and TRBJ1-6, with D possibly matching TRBD1 (5 bases). The CDR3 extends over 13 amino acids. Germline lookup yields CDR1 LNHNV and CDR2 YYDKDF (reference sequence). Trimming took off 1 base at V and 9 bases at J, with 7 bases between the two ends. Here the CDR3 DNA reads TGTGCCACCAGCAGAGGAAGGGGTTCACCCCTCCACTTT. Translating it yields CATSRGRGSPLHF. The variable domain in full, with the rest retrieved from reference TRBV15 and TRBJ1-6, is DAMVIQNPRYQVTQFGKPVTLSCSQTLNHNVMYWYQQKSSQAPKLLFHYYDKDFNNEADTPDNFQSRRPNTSFCFLDIRSPGLGDTAMYLCATSRGRGSPLHFGNGTRLTVT.

This chain uses TRBV27 with TRBJ2-3, with 7 bases aligning to TRBD2. The CDR3 loop spans 13 amino acids. The J segment lost 6 bases and the V segment lost 2 bases, leaving 2 bases of the junction unmatched. Germline values: CDR1 MNHEY, CDR2 SMNVEV (reference sequence). CDR3 bases: TGTGCCAGCAGTTTAGTGGGAGGGGATACGCAGTATTTT. Residues: CASSLVGGDTQYF.

V and J are TRBV14 and TRBJ2-2; no reliable D call. The CDR3 has 15 residues. The V end was cut by 4 bases, the J end by 0 bases, with 9 bases between. Germline V gene data show CDR1 as SGHDN and CDR2 as FVKESK. The DNA of the CDR3 is TGTGCCAGCAGCCTCCTAGGAACGAACACCGGGGAGCTGTTTTTT. It translates to CASSLLGTNTGELFF.

V is TRBV7-2 and J is TRBJ2-3, with D maybe TRBD1 (6 bases). The CDR3 spans 16 residues. Germline CDR1 reads SGHTA; CDR2 reads FQGNSA. V was cut by 1 base and J by 2 bases, with 13 bases left in between. The CDR3 DNA follows: TGTGCCAGCAGCTTAGTTTGGGGGCCTTACACAGATACGCAGTATTTT. It translates to CASSLVWGPYTDTQYF.

The rearrangement uses TRBV5-1 and TRBJ1-2; D remains ambiguous. Germline loops: CDR1 SGHRS, CDR2 YFSETQ. Between the trimmed V and J ends, which lost 5 bases and 8 bases, there was a span of 16 bases. This CDR3 contains 13 residues. The CDR3 spells CASSLVGERGYTF. In DNA form, the CDR3 reads TGCGCCAGCAGTCTCGTCGGGGAGCGAGGCTACACCTTC.

The chain's CDR3 is CASSPRTGSTDTQYF. The CDR3 bases are TGTGCCAGCAGCCCCCGTACCGGTAGCACAGATACGCAGTATTTT. The genes are TRBV7-9 and TRBJ2-3; D is ambiguous. Per germline, CDR1 SEHNR and CDR2 FQNEAQ (reference sequence). CDR3 size: 15 residues. V lost 5 bases and J 0 bases, leaving 12 bases between the germline ends. The whole variable domain, remainder taken from reference TRBV7-9 and TRBJ2-3, is DTGVSQNPRHKITKRGQNVTFRCDPISEHNRLYWYRQTLGQGPEFLTYFQNEAQLEKSRLLSDRFSAERPKGSFSTLEIQRTEQGDSAMYLCASSPRTGSTDTQYFGPGTRLTVL.

As for this clone: Other nucleotide sequences from this sample produce the same CDR3. The chain links TRBV7-2 to TRBJ1-2; D not resolved. The CDR3 loop spans 14 amino acids. Trimming cost V 1 base and J 4 bases, with 10 bases left between them. The germline V gene has CDR1 SGHTA and CDR2 FQGNSA. DNA for the CDR3: TGTGCCAGCAGCTTAGGAGGGAGAGGCTATGGCTACACCTTC. Translated: CASSLGGRGYGYTF.

This clone was seen a single time. J is TRBJ1-1 and V is TRBV30, with a tentative D call TRBD1 (5 bases). The CDR3 runs 15 residues. V was cut by 4 bases and J by 10 bases, with 25 bases left in between. The germline CDR1 and CDR2 sequences are GTSNPN and SVGIG (reference sequence). The CDR3 loop reads CAWTRPGAVGHGAFF. The CDR3 bases are TGTGCCTGGACCCGCCCTGGGGCGGTGGGTCACGGAGCTTTCTTT.

The chain combines TRBV4-2 with TRBJ2-7; 10 bases match TRBD2. The CDR3 has 15 amino acids. CDR1 and CDR2 from the germline V gene are LGHNA and YNFKEQ. Losses at the gene ends were 0 bases for V and 6 bases for J; bases not matched to a gene: 5. The CDR3 region is CASSQESSGSREQYF. DNA for the CDR3: TGTGCCAGCAGCCAAGAGTCTAGCGGGAGTCGCGAGCAGTACTTC.

The chain recombines TRBV6-6 with TRBJ1-6, with D possibly being TRBD1 (5 bases). CDR3 size: 13 residues. V was trimmed by 3 bases and J by 10 bases, leaving 10 bases between them. Per the germline V gene, CDR1 is MNHNY and CDR2 is SVGAGI (reference sequence). CDR3 coding DNA: TGTGCCAGCAGTTATGGGACTACGTCACCCCTCCACTTT. It yields the protein CASSYGTTSPLHF.

The rearrangement joins TRBV6-5 to TRBJ1-5; 9 bases match TRBD1. Germline V lookup: CDR1 MNHEY, CDR2 SVGAGI. V was clipped by 5 bases and J by 5 bases; unmatched bases: 7. The CDR3 contains 15 residues. The CDR3 region has the DNA TGTGCCAGCAGTAAGGGGGACAGGGAGGATCAGCCCCAGCATTTT. This gives the protein CASSKGDREDQPQHF.

The rearrangement links TRBV11-2 to TRBJ2-7; TRBD1 might be the D (6 bases). The CDR3 has 13 residues. Germline V lookup: CDR1 SGHAT, CDR2 FQNNGV. Trimming cost V 0 bases and J 3 bases, with 6 bases left between them. In DNA form, the CDR3 reads TGTGCCAGCAGCTTAGAAGGGGGCTACGAGCAGTACTTC. It translates to CASSLEGGYEQYF.

The chain combines TRBV4-2 with TRBJ2-2; the D is unclear. The V end was cut by 1 base, the J end by 1 base, with 7 bases between. Germline loops: CDR1 LGHNA, CDR2 YNFKEQ. The CDR3 is 15 residues long. CDR3 in amino acids: CASSQGDWNTGELFF. CDR3 bases: TGTGCCAGCAGCCAAGGCGACTGGAACACCGGGGAGCTGTTTTTT.

The chain recombines TRBV29-1 with TRBJ1-4; possible D gene TRBD1, 5 bases. The CDR3 runs to 13 residues. V shed 6 bases and J shed 2 bases, with 10 bases lying between them. Germline lookup yields CDR1 SQVTM and CDR2 ANQGSEA. CDR3 nucleotide sequence: TGCAGCGTGCGGGGGGGTACTAATGAAAAACTGTTTTTT. Residues: CSVRGGTNEKLFF.

The V call is TRBV11-2, the J call TRBJ1-2, with 9 positions matching TRBD1. V lost 4 bases and J lost 8; bases outside the gene matches: 5. The CDR3 is 13 residues long. Germline V lookup: CDR1 SGHAT, CDR2 FQNNGV. CDR3 loop: CASSSGTGNGYTF. CDR3 in DNA: TGTGCCAGCAGCTCCGGGACAGGGAACGGCTACACCTTC.

This chain connects TRBV19 to TRBJ2-7; no firm D call. The CDR3 is 13 residues long. V lost 5 bases and J lost 0, with 8 bases in between. Germline V lookup: CDR1 LNHDA, CDR2 SQIVND (reference sequence). CDR3 region: CASSPPFSYEQYF. The CDR3 region has the DNA TGTGCCAGTAGTCCCCCGTTCTCCTACGAGCAGTACTTC.

The chain joins TRBV5-4 to TRBJ2-5; a weak D match, TRBD2 (6 bases). The CDR3 runs 14 residues. The V and J ends lost 4 bases and 3 bases respectively, with 13 bases between them. Germline-derived CDR1 and CDR2 are SGHNT and YYREEE (reference sequence). The CDR3 DNA reads TGTGCCAGCAGCATCCCGGGAGTGGAAGAGACCCAGTACTTC. Amino acid sequence: CASSIPGVEETQYF.

The chain carries TRBV6-2 or TRBV6-3 and TRBJ1-5; tentatively, D is TRBD1 (6 bases). V lost 5 bases and J lost 7, with 15 bases in between. The V gene's germline CDR1 is MNHEY and CDR2 SVGEGT. CDR3 length equals 14 residues. CDR3 coding DNA: TGTGCCAGCAGTGTTGGGACAAGATCACAGCCCCAGCATTTT. Translated, it gives CASSVGTRSQPQHF.

The chain combines TRBV11-3 with TRBJ2-7; weak D call: TRBD1 (6 bases). The V and J ends lost 5 bases and 2 bases respectively, with 10 bases between them. This CDR3 has 13 residues. CDR1 is SGHNT, CDR2 YENEEA, per germline. This CDR3 is CASSVQGAYEQYF. The CDR3 DNA reads as TGTGCCAGCAGCGTACAGGGAGCCTACGAGCAGTACTTC. Supplemented by reference TRBV11-3 and TRBJ2-7, the full variable domain reads EAGVVQSPRYKIIEKKQPVAFWCNPISGHNTLYWYLQNLGQGPELLIRYENEEAVDDSQLPKDRFSAERLKGVDSTLKIQPAELGDSAVYLCASSVQGAYEQYFGPGTRLTVT.